This record covers a single TCR beta chain. Its target is unknown. RNA extraction was followed by reverse transcription into cDNA, which acted as the sequencing template. TCRdb's table, derived via immunoSEQ multiplex PCR, lists solely in-frame clones and lacks some. The data contain about 160,000 clones, 55% to 75% of them singletons. Treatment noted: oral pan-JAK inhibitor, 5-10 mg twice daily. Starting from PBMCs, sorting isolated CD4+ and CD8+ T cells. This sample is part of a study of CD8+ T cells in alopecia areata. Study overall: Administration of oral tofacitinib to treated patients was at 5 to 10 mg twice daily. Findings of the study overall: Numerous clones, expanded in lesions, remained in scalp and blood during tofacitinib. Scalp clonality and expanded CD8+ clones among the top 100 were significantly decreased by tofacitinib.

Specimen: CD4+ T cells sorted from blood, collected at week 4, from a patient treated with tofacitinib. The source of this sequence is a human donor with alopecia areata.

The CDR3: CASSLGGAGANVLTF. Written as DNA, the CDR3 is TGCGCCAGCAGCTTGGGGGGCGCTGGGGCCAACGTCCTGACTTTC. The V gene is TRBV5-1, the J gene TRBJ2-6; perhaps TRBD1 as D (5 bases). Germline values: CDR1 SGHRS, CDR2 YFSETQ. The CDR3 is 15 amino acids. Deletions cut 0 bases from V and 2 bases from J, with 6 bases between.